These 26 T cell receptor beta chains originate from one sample sequenced in a study of shared clonotypes between healthy human individuals. Profiling relied on immunoSEQ multiplex PCR, and the TCRdb table lists in-frame clones only, not all of them. The sample contains 2 million to 2.5 million clones, 90% to 95% of which appear only once. Sequenced material: naive CD4+ T cells sorted from blood. Subset indicated: CD45RA+ positively selected. The origin of the receptors is a young man in good health.

As for this clone: The same CDR3 is also encoded by other DNA sequences in this sample. The chain uses TRBV6-6 and TRBJ1-1; D not certain. This CDR3 spans 12 amino acids. Germline-derived CDR1 and CDR2 are MNHNY and SVGAGI (reference sequence). With 5 bases removed from V and 0 bases from J, the gap between germline ends came to 4 bases. CDR3 sequence reads: CASSRMNTEAFF. CDR3 nucleotides: TGTGCCAGCAGTAGAATGAACACTGAAGCTTTCTTT.

CDR3 DNA sequence: TGTGCCAGCAGCTTGTCTTTCTACGAGCAGTACTTC. Amino acid sequence: CASSLSFYEQYF. The V and J genes are TRBV5-5 and TRBJ2-7; no firm D call. Germline V gene sequence: CDR1 SGHKS, CDR2 YYEKEE (reference sequence). The CDR3 is 12 residues long. Between the trimmed V and J ends, which lost 1 base and 3 bases, there was a span of 5 bases.

The chain has TRBV28 and TRBJ1-2; perhaps TRBD1 as D (6 bases). Germline V CDR1 and CDR2: MDHEN, SYDVKM. The V end lost 5 bases, the J end lost 8 bases, and 15 bases lay between the germline ends. This CDR3 comprises 13 residues. CDR3 region: CASSPGHPPGYTF. The DNA for the CDR3 is TGTGCCAGCAGTCCGGGACATCCCCCAGGCTACACCTTC.

Comments on this clone: This may be a read error: a much more frequent sequence differs by one nucleotide. The chain employs TRBV5-6 and TRBJ2-7, with 7 positions matching TRBD1. CDR3 size: 13 residues. CDR1 and CDR2 (germline): SGHDT, YYEEEE. V was clipped by 1 base and J by 2 bases; unmatched bases: 0. CDR3 bases: TGTGCCAGCAGCTTGACAGGGGCCTACGAGCAGTACTTC. Protein product: CASSLTGAYEQYF.

As regards this clone: Other DNA sequences in the same sample also yield this CDR3. The chain couples TRBV5-1 to TRBJ2-7; no clear D gene. Deletions cut 1 base from V and 2 bases from J, with 7 bases between. Germline loops: CDR1 SGHRS, CDR2 YFSETQ. The CDR3 extends over 13 amino acids. The CDR3 reads CASSLRTAYEQYF. In DNA form, the CDR3 reads TGCGCCAGCAGCTTGAGAACAGCCTACGAGCAGTACTTC.

This chain uses TRBV5-4 with TRBJ2-4; tentatively, D is TRBD2 (6 bases). The CDR3 runs to 14 residues. Germline V gives CDR1 SGHNT, CDR2 YYREEE (reference sequence). V lost 2 bases to trimming and J lost 1 base, with 7 bases between them. The CDR3 region has the DNA TGTGCCAGCAGCTTTGGGGGGGCCAAAAACATTCAGTACTTC. It translates to CASSFGGAKNIQYF.

The chain combines TRBV6-5 with TRBJ1-4; weak D call: TRBD1 (6 bases). Germline CDR1 MNHEY, CDR2 SVGAGI. V lost 6 bases and J 7 bases, leaving 15 bases between the germline ends. This CDR3 contains 14 residues. CDR3 loop: CASRLGGVGEKLFF. The DNA of the CDR3 is TGTGCCAGCAGGCTGGGGGGCGTGGGTGAAAAACTGTTTTTT.

The chain links TRBV27 to TRBJ2-3; TRBD1 agrees at 7 bases. This CDR3 has 15 residues. The junction had 8 bases not matched to a gene; V was cut back by 5 bases and J by 3 bases. Germline V gives CDR1 MNHEY, CDR2 SMNVEV (reference sequence). The DNA for the CDR3 is TGTGCCAGCAGTCCGCGACAGGGTCTTACAGATACGCAGTATTTT. It codes for CASSPRQGLTDTQYF.

The chain combines TRBV4-1 with TRBJ2-1; D is unresolved. Trimming removed 2 bases at V and 0 bases at J, with 2 bases between. Germline V gives CDR1 MGHRA, CDR2 YSYEKL. The CDR3 has 13 amino acids. CDR3: CASSQPSYNEQFF. For the CDR3, the DNA is TGCGCCAGCAGCCAACCCTCCTACAATGAGCAGTTCTTC.

Regarding this clone: Other nucleotide sequences in the sample specify the same CDR3. The chain recombines TRBV18 with TRBJ2-7, with 10 bases matching TRBD1. The V gene end was trimmed by 5 bases and the J gene end by 2 bases; junction bases not matched to a gene: 3. CDR1 KGHSH and CDR2 LQKENI come from the germline V gene. The CDR3 has 14 amino acids. CDR3 sequence (DNA): TGTGCCAGCTCAGCGGGACAGGGGACCTACGAGCAGTACTTC. Its translation: CASSAGQGTYEQYF.

The rearrangement joins TRBV6-1 to TRBJ1-5; the D is unclear. V was cut by 7 bases and J by 2 bases, with 12 bases left in between. Germline assignment: CDR1 MNHNS and CDR2 SASEGT. The CDR3 sequence is 14 residues long. This CDR3 is CASIRPGGNQPQHF. CDR3 coding DNA: TGTGCCAGCATCCGGCCTGGGGGCAATCAGCCCCAGCATTTT.

The chain links TRBV5-1 to TRBJ2-7; D is perhaps TRBD1 or TRBD2 (5 bases each). V shed 4 bases and J shed 5 bases, with 19 bases lying between them. Germline CDR1 is SGHRS and CDR2 is YFSETQ. The CDR3 spans 15 residues. CDR3 sequence (DNA): TGCGCCAGCAGCACGTTCCGGGACCAGTCCCACGAGCAGTACTTC. Protein product: CASSTFRDQSHEQYF.

On this clone itself: Other nucleotide sequences in the sample specify the same CDR3. The rearrangement joins TRBV11-3 to TRBJ2-7; D is possibly TRBD2 (5 bases). The ends were cut back, 0 bases at V and 6 bases at J, with 6 bases in the middle. This CDR3 comprises 12 residues. Germline V gene sequence: CDR1 SGHNT, CDR2 YENEEA. The CDR3 is CASSLDRGEQYF. The CDR3 DNA follows: TGTGCCAGCAGCTTAGATCGGGGCGAGCAGTACTTC. The full variable domain, with the rest looked up from reference TRBV11-3 and TRBJ2-7, is EAGVVQSPRYKIIEKKQPVAFWCNPISGHNTLYWYLQNLGQGPELLIRYENEEAVDDSQLPKDRFSAERLKGVDSTLKIQPAELGDSAVYLCASSLDRGEQYFGPGTRLTVT.

The chain joins TRBV4-1 to TRBJ1-5; possibly TRBD1 for D (6 bases). V was clipped by 2 bases and J by 4 bases, with 18 bases between them. Germline CDR1 is MGHRA and CDR2 is YSYEKL. The CDR3 contains 17 residues. This CDR3 is CASSQYPWGRGNQPQHF. The CDR3 region has the DNA TGCGCCAGCAGCCAATACCCATGGGGGCGGGGAAATCAGCCCCAGCATTTT.

The chain couples TRBV5-1 to TRBJ1-2; D ambiguous. Trimming took 0 bases from V and 3 from J, leaving 15 bases between them. Germline values: CDR1 SGHRS, CDR2 YFSETQ. CDR3 size: 16 residues. In DNA, the CDR3 is TGCGCCAGCAGCTTGGAAAGGCCTGAGGGATACTATGGCTACACCTTC. It is translated as CASSLERPEGYYGYTF.

The J gene is TRBJ2-1, the V gene TRBV25-1; 9 nucleotides align to TRBD2. This CDR3 spans 17 amino acids. Germline V gives CDR1 MGHDK, CDR2 SYGVNS. V shed 3 bases and J 0 bases; nucleotides not matched to a gene: 6. The DNA for the CDR3 is TGTGCCAGCAGTGATCCTGCGGGAGGGAGCTCCTACAATGAGCAGTTCTTC. Its protein product is CASSDPAGGSSYNEQFF.

The chain is built from TRBV2 and TRBJ1-4, with D possibly TRBD1 on 5 matching bases. Germline lookup yields CDR1 SNHLY and CDR2 FYNNEI. The V and J ends lost 3 bases and 0 bases respectively, with 8 bases between them. This CDR3 is 15 amino acids long. The CDR3, as DNA: TGTGCCAGCAGTGACCAGGGAACAACTAATGAAAAACTGTTTTTT. Residues: CASSDQGTTNEKLFF. The full variable domain, completed using reference TRBV2 and TRBJ1-4, is EPEVTQTPSHQVTQMGQEVILRCVPISNHLYFYWYRQILGQKVEFLVSFYNNEISEKSEIFDDQFSVERPDGSNFTLKIRSTKLEDSAMYFCASSDQGTTNEKLFFGSGTQLSVL.

This clone appeared a single time. This rearrangement joins TRBV7-9 to TRBJ1-2; TRBD1 matches at 7 bases. This CDR3 has 14 amino acids. Germline V gene data show CDR1 as SEHNR and CDR2 as FQNEAQ (reference sequence). Trimming took 5 bases from V and 0 from J; bases not matched to a gene: 3. CDR3 region: CASSTGTANYGYTF. Written as DNA, the CDR3 is TGTGCCAGCAGCACCGGGACAGCTAACTATGGCTACACCTTC.

The chain employs TRBV7-2 and TRBJ1-6, with a weak D call TRBD1 (5 bases). The germline V gene encodes CDR1 SGHTA and CDR2 FQGNSA. V lost 1 base and J lost 9, with 10 bases in between. The CDR3 sequence is 14 residues long. The CDR3 nucleotides read TGTGCCAGCAGCTTAGAACAGGCTCGTTCACCCCTCCACTTT. Protein: CASSLEQARSPLHF.

The chain couples TRBV2 to TRBJ1-2; D possibly corresponds to TRBD1 (6 bases). V was shortened by 7 bases and J by 8 bases, with 17 bases between the two germline ends. CDR3 length: 13 amino acids. Germline V gene sequence: CDR1 SNHLY, CDR2 FYNNEI. CDR3: CASTSVGGLGYTF. The CDR3 DNA reads as TGTGCCAGCACCTCGGTGGGGGGGCTAGGCTACACCTTC.

The chain recombines TRBV27 with TRBJ2-7; 11 bases fit TRBD1. The CDR3 has 15 amino acids. V dropped 6 bases and J dropped 3; count of bases not matched to a gene: 7. Germline lookup yields CDR1 MNHEY and CDR2 SMNVEV (reference sequence). The CDR3 region is CASRDRGQGGYEQYF. Written as DNA, the CDR3 is TGTGCCAGCAGGGATAGGGGACAGGGGGGCTACGAGCAGTACTTC.

V gene TRBV19 combines with J gene TRBJ1-5, with 7 bases fitting TRBD1. Looked up from germline, CDR1 is LNHDA and CDR2 is SQIVND (reference sequence). V lost 6 bases to trimming and J lost 3 bases; unmatched junction nucleotides: 11. The CDR3 covers 16 residues. This chain's CDR3 is CASRPSTGATNQPQHF. The CDR3 DNA sequence: TGTGCCAGTAGACCATCAACAGGGGCGACCAATCAGCCCCAGCATTTT.

The J gene is TRBJ2-3, the V gene TRBV2; 16 nucleotides align to TRBD2. V lost 6 bases to trimming and J lost 6 bases; unmatched junction nucleotides: 3. The CDR3 has 15 residues. Germline CDR1 reads SNHLY; CDR2 reads FYNNEI. The CDR3 DNA reads TGTGCCAGCAGGGGGACTAGCGGGAGGGCGGATACGCAGTATTTT. It translates to CASRGTSGRADTQYF.

This chain uses TRBV6-5 with TRBJ1-6; the D is unclear. There are 15 residues in the CDR3. Germline V gives CDR1 MNHEY, CDR2 SVGAGI. The V end lost 0 bases, the J end lost 5 bases, and 8 bases lay between the germline ends. In DNA, the CDR3 is TGTGCCAGCAGTTACTCGAGCGCGGATAATTCACCCCTCCACTTT. Encoded protein: CASSYSSADNSPLHF.

Note on this clone: This sample also contains other DNA sequences that code for the same CDR3. The rearrangement uses TRBV6-1 and TRBJ1-3; D is unresolved. The V gene's germline CDR1 is MNHNS and CDR2 SASEGT. V lost 6 bases and J 1 base, leaving 7 bases between the germline ends. There are 13 residues in the CDR3. CDR3 sequence reads: CASRTSSGNTIYF. Written as DNA, the CDR3 is TGTGCCAGCAGGACATCGTCTGGAAACACCATATATTTT.

The J gene is TRBJ1-6, the V gene TRBV10-2; 8 bases line up with TRBD1. Germline V gene sequence: CDR1 WSHSY, CDR2 SAAADI. J lost 0 bases, V lost 11 bases, and 18 bases had no gene match. There are 19 residues in the CDR3. The CDR3 spells CAPSDRAEGIPSYNSPLHF. CDR3 nucleotide sequence: TGCGCCCCTTCGGACAGGGCAGAAGGGATTCCCTCCTATAATTCACCCCTCCACTTT.